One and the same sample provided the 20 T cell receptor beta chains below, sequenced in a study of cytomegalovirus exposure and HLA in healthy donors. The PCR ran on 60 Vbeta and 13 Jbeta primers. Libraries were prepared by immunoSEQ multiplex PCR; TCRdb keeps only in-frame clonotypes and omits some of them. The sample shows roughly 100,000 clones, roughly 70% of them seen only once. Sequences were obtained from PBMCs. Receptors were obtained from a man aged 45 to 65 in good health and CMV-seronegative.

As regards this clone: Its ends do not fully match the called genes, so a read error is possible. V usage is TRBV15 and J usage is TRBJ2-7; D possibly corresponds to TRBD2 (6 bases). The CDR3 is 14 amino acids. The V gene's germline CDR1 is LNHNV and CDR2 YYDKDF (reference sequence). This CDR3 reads CATSRERDSTQDHF. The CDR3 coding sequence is TGTGCCACCAGCAGAGAGCGGGACTCAACCCAAGATCACTTC.

CDR3 coding DNA: TGTGCCAGCAGTCCTCGGACTAGCGGGGGCACAGATACGCAGTATTTT. Protein sequence: CASSPRTSGGTDTQYF. The chain has TRBV27 and TRBJ2-3; 12 nucleotides match TRBD2. Trimming cost V 5 bases and J 1 base; bases outside gene matches: 4. Per germline, CDR1 MNHEY and CDR2 SMNVEV (reference sequence). This CDR3 region has 16 residues.

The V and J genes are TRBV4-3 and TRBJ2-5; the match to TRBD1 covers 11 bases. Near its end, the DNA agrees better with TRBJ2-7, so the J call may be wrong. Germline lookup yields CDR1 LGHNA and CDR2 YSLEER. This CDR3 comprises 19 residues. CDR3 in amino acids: CASSQDLILAGQGVDEQYF. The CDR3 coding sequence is TGCGCCAGCAGCCAAGATCTGATCCTTGCGGGACAGGGGGTAGACGAGCAGTACTTC.

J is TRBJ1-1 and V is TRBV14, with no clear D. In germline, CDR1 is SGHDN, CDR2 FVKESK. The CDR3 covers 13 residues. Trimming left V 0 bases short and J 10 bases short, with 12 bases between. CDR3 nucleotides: TGTGCCAGCAGCCAAGAAGTGGCCGGCGGAGCTTTCTTT. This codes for CASSQEVAGGAFF.

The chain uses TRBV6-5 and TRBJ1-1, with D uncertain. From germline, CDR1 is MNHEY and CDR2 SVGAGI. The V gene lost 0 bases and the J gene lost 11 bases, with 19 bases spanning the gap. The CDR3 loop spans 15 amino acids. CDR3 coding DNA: TGTGCCAGCAGTTACTCGCCAGGTGGCGGGGTAGCGGCTTTCTTT. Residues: CASSYSPGGGVAAFF.

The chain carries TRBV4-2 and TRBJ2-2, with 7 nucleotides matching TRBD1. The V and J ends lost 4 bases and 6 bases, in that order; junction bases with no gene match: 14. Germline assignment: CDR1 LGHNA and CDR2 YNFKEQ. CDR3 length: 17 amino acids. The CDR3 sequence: CASSPRPGQEDSGELFF. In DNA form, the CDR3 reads TGTGCCAGCAGCCCGCGTCCCGGACAGGAGGACTCCGGGGAGCTGTTTTTT.

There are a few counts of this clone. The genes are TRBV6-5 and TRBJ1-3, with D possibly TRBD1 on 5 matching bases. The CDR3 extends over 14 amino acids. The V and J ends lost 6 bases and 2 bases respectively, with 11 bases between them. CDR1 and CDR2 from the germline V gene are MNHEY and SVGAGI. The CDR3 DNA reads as TGTGCCAGCAGAAGGGGTGCTACTGGAAACACCATATATTTT. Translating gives CASRRGATGNTIYF.

CDR3 in amino acids: CASSSRESRETQYF. The DNA for the CDR3 is TGCGCCAGCAGCTCCCGGGAGAGTCGGGAGACCCAGTACTTC. The chain couples TRBV5-1 to TRBJ2-5; the D gene is possibly TRBD2 (6 bases). CDR3 size: 14 residues. CDR1 and CDR2 (germline): SGHRS, YFSETQ. V was shortened by 3 bases and J by 5 bases, with 14 bases between the two germline ends. Full variable domain (missing parts from reference TRBV5-1 and TRBJ2-5): KAGVTQTPRYLIKTRGQQVTLSCSPISGHRSVSWYQQTPGQGLQFLFEYFSETQRNKGNFPGRFSGRQFSNSRSEMNVSTLELGDSALYLCASSSRESRETQYFGPGTRLLVL.

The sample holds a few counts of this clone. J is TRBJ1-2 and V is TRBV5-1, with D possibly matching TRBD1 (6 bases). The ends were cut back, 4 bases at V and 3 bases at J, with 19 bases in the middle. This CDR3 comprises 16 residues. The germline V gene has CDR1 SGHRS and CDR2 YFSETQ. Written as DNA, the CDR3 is TGCGCCAGCAGCGTCGGACAGCCTACTCAGCACTATGGCTACACCTTC. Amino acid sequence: CASSVGQPTQHYGYTF.

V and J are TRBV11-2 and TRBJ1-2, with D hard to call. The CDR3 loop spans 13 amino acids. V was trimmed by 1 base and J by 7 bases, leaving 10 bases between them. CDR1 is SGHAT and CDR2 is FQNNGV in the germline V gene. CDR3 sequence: CASSLVQSGGYTF. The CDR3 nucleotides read TGTGCCAGCAGCTTAGTTCAATCGGGTGGCTACACCTTC.

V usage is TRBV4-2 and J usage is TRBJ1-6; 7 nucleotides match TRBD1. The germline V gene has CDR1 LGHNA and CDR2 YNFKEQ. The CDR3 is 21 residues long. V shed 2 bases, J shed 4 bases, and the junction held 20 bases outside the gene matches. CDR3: CASSQSSLRPGGAFYNSPLHF. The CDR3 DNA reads TGTGCCAGCAGCCAATCCTCGCTTCGCCCAGGGGGAGCTTTTTATAATTCACCCCTCCACTTT.

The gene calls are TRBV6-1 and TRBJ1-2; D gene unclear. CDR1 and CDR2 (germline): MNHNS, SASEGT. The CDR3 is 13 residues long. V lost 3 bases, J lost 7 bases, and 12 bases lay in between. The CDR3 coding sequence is TGTGCCAGCAGTGAGGTTAGCCCGCTTGGCTACACCTTC. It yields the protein CASSEVSPLGYTF.

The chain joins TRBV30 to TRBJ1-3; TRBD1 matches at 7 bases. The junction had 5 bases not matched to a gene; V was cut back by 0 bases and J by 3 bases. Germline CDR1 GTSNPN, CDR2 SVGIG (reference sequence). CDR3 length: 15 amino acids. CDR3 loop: CAWSVRRGDGNTIYF. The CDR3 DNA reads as TGTGCCTGGAGTGTACGCAGGGGGGATGGAAACACCATATATTTT.

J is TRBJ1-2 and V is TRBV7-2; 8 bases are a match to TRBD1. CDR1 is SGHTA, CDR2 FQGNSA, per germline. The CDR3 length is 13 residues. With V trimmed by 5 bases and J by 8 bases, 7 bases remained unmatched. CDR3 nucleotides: TGTGCCAGCAGCCCAGATCAGGGGGCAGGCTACACCTTC. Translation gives CASSPDQGAGYTF. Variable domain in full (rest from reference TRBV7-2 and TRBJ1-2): GAGVSQSPSNKVTEKGKDVELRCDPISGHTALYWYRQSLGQGLEFLIYFQGNSAPDKSGLPSDRFSAERTGGSVSTLTIQRTQQEDSAVYLCASSPDQGAGYTFGSGTRLTVV.

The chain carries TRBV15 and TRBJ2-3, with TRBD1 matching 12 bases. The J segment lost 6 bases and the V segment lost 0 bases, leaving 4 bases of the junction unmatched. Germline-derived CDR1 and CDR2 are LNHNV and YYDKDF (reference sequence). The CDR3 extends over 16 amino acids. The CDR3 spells CATSRDGTGGVDTQYF. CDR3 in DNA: TGTGCCACCAGCAGAGACGGGACAGGGGGCGTTGATACGCAGTATTTT.

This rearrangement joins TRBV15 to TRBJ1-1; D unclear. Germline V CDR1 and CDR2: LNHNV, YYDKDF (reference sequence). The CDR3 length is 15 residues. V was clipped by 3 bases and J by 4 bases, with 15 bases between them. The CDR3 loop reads CATSRLILGGTEAFF. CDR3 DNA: TGTGCCACCAGCAGGCTTATCCTCGGTGGCACTGAAGCTTTCTTT.

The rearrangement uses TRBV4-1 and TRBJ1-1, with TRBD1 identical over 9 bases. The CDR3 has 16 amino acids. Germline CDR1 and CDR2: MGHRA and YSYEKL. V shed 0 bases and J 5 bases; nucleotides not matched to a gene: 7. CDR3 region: CASSQEKTGGGTEAFF. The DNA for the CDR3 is TGCGCCAGCAGCCAAGAGAAGACAGGGGGTGGAACTGAAGCTTTCTTT.

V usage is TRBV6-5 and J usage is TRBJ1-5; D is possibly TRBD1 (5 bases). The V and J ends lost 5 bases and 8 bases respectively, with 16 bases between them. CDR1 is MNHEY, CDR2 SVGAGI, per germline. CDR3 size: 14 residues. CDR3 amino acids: CASSLGVEVEPQHF. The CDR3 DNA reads TGTGCCAGCAGTCTAGGGGTAGAAGTGGAGCCCCAGCATTTT.

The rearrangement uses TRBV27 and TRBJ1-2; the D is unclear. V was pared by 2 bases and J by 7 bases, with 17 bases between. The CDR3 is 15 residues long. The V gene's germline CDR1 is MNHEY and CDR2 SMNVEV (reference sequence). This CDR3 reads CASSLMAAAAVGYTF. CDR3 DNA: TGTGCCAGCAGTTTAATGGCCGCCGCGGCCGTTGGCTACACCTTC.

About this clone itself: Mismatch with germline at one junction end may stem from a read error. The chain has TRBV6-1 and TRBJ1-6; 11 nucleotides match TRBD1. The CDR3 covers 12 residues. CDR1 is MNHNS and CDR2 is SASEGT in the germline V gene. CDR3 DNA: TGTGCCAGCAGTGAATGGAGGGGACAGGGGGTCTTT. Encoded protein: CASSEWRGQGVF.